These 27 T cell receptor beta chains came from one sample sequenced in a study of breast tumors, draining lymph nodes, adjacent tissues. Samples came from axillary lymph nodes draining the breast cancer. TCRdb reprocessed the multiplex PCR reads with MiXCR, giving one entry per CDR3 protein. The repertoire has more than 80,000 distinct CDR3 sequences, about 29% of them found once; the top ten carry approximately 6%. Sequenced input: axillary lymph node tissue. These receptor sequences come from a female donor with breast cancer. Some clones in this sample may be carry-over from other donors' samples.

The table lists this clonotype with many counts. CDR3 sequence (DNA): TGTGCCAGCAGCTTCCAACCCCGGGGGGGCGAGCAGTTCTTC. This sequence encodes CASSFQPRGGEQFF. The V and J genes are TRBV7-3 and TRBJ2-1, with TRBD2 matching 8 bases. The J segment lost 10 bases and the V segment lost 3 bases, leaving 8 bases of the junction unmatched. The germline CDR1 and CDR2 sequences are SGHTA and FQGTGA. The CDR3 totals 14 residues.

This clonotype was detected ten times or more. The genes are TRBV5-1 and TRBJ2-5, with D possibly called TRBD1 or TRBD2 (6 bases each). Germline V CDR1 and CDR2: SGHRS, YFSETQ. The length of the CDR3 is 14 residues. V was trimmed by 6 bases and J by 8 bases, leaving 20 bases between them. CDR3 sequence: CASTTGGQGDTQYF. The CDR3 coding sequence is TGCGCCAGCACCACTGGGGGGCAGGGAGACACCCAGTACTTC. The full variable domain, with the rest looked up from reference TRBV5-1 and TRBJ2-5, is KAGVTQTPRYLIKTRGQQVTLSCSPISGHRSVSWYQQTPGQGLQFLFEYFSETQRNKGNFPGRFSGRQFSNSRSEMNVSTLELGDSALYLCASTTGGQGDTQYFGPGTRLLVL.

This clonotype came up many times. The gene calls are TRBV7-2 and TRBJ2-3; 13 nucleotides agree with TRBD2. Looked up from germline, CDR1 is SGHTA and CDR2 is FQGNSA. Trimming took 0 bases from V and 5 from J; bases not matched to a gene: 8. The CDR3 covers 18 residues. CDR3 DNA: TGTGCCAGCAGCTTAGCGCATCGGACTAGCGGGAGAGTAGATACGCAGTATTTT. Amino acid sequence: CASSLAHRTSGRVDTQYF.

Many counts were recorded for this clonotype. Here the CDR3 reads CASSFFQGDNSPLHF. Written as DNA, the CDR3 is TGTGCCAGCAGCTTCTTCCAGGGAGATAATTCACCCCTCCACTTT. The chain links TRBV7-9 to TRBJ1-6; D possibly corresponds to TRBD1 (5 bases). This CDR3 is built from 15 residues. Germline lookup yields CDR1 SEHNR and CDR2 FQNEAQ (reference sequence). V was shortened by 3 bases and J by 5 bases, with 11 bases between the two germline ends. The full variable domain, rest sourced from reference TRBV7-9 and TRBJ1-6, is DTGVSQNPRHKITKRGQNVTFRCDPISEHNRLYWYRQTLGQGPEFLTYFQNEAQLEKSRLLSDRFSAERPKGSFSTLEIQRTEQGDSAMYLCASSFFQGDNSPLHFGNGTRLTVT.

This clonotype occurred many times. The CDR3 nucleotides read TGTGCCACCAGTGACTCTAAAAAGGAAGTTTCGGATACGCAGTATTTT. It encodes CATSDSKKEVSDTQYF. The chain is built from TRBV24-1 and TRBJ2-3; unclear D gene. The germline V gene has CDR1 KGHDR and CDR2 SFDVKD. The CDR3 has 16 residues. The V gene lost 4 bases and the J gene lost 6 bases, with 19 bases spanning the gap.

Remarks on this clonotype: The germline gene is not matched at one end of the junction; a read error may be the cause. The V call is TRBV6-5, the J call TRBJ1-6; a possible D gene is TRBD1 (6 bases). The CDR3 has 16 amino acids. Germline V CDR1 and CDR2: MNHEY, SVGAGI. This chain's CDR3 is CASSHSGGRYNSPLHF. In DNA form, the CDR3 reads TGTGCCAGCAGTCACTCGGGGGGCAGGTATAATTCACCCCTCCACTTT.

This clonotype appeared a few times. V gene TRBV10-3 combines with J gene TRBJ1-1; 10 positions match TRBD1. From germline, CDR1 is ENHRY and CDR2 SYGVKD. The CDR3 extends over 15 amino acids. Trimming at V came to 6 bases and at J to 7 bases, leaving 11 bases not matched to a gene. The CDR3 reads CAIRKSGTGVNEAFF. CDR3 coding DNA: TGTGCCATCAGGAAATCCGGGACAGGGGTGAATGAAGCTTTCTTT.

The V call is TRBV29-1, the J call TRBJ1-2, with 7 bases aligning to TRBD1. V lost 3 bases to trimming and J lost 6 bases; unmatched junction nucleotides: 7. The CDR3 loop spans 13 amino acids. Looked up from germline, CDR1 is SQVTM and CDR2 is ANQGSEA. CDR3 protein: CSVDKGAFDGYTF. The CDR3 bases are TGCAGCGTTGATAAGGGGGCTTTCGATGGCTACACCTTC.

A remark on this clonotype: The junction differs from germline at one of its ends, possibly a read error. The chain uses TRBV4-2 and TRBJ2-1, with 11 bases lining up with TRBD2. The CDR3 covers 17 residues. Germline values: CDR1 LGHNA, CDR2 YNFKEQ. DNA of the CDR3: TGTGCCAGCGGCCAGGAGGGACTAGCGGTCTCCTACAATGAGCAGTTCTTC. This translates into CASGQEGLAVSYNEQFF.

There are many counts of this clonotype. V gene TRBV7-8 combines with J gene TRBJ2-5; D may be TRBD1 or TRBD2 (5 bases each). Germline assignment: CDR1 SGHVS and CDR2 FQNEAQ. Deletions cut 5 bases from V and 7 bases from J, with 14 bases between. This CDR3 has 13 amino acids. For the CDR3, the DNA is TGTGCCAGCAGCGGAGGACATGCGGCGACCCAGTACTTC. This sequence encodes CASSGGHAATQYF.

This clonotype was observed many times. The chain employs TRBV28 and TRBJ2-5; TRBD2 matches 10 bases. With V trimmed by 7 bases and J by 10 bases, 18 bases remained unmatched. The germline CDR1 and CDR2 sequences are MDHEN and SYDVKM. CDR3 size: 16 residues. The CDR3 nucleotides are TGTGCCAGCATTCCCGGGTTCCAAGCGGGAGGGAGGGACCAGTACTTC. Its translation: CASIPGFQAGGRDQYF.

Comment on this clonotype: This may be a read error: a much more frequent sequence differs by one nucleotide. This chain links TRBV5-5 with TRBJ1-2; D remains ambiguous. V shed 0 bases and J shed 7 bases, with 10 bases lying between them. CDR3 length: 13 residues. Germline assignment: CDR1 SGHKS and CDR2 YYEKEE (reference sequence). For the CDR3, the DNA is TGTGCCAGCAGCTTGGAGTGGCCGTCTGGCTACACCTTC. Translating it yields CASSLEWPSGYTF. The full variable domain, in which reference TRBV5-5 and TRBJ1-2 provide the parts outside the CDR3, is DAGVTQSPTHLIKTRGQQVTLRCSPISGHKSVSWYQQVLGQGPQFIFQYYEKEERGRGNFPDRFSARQFPNYSSELNVNALLLGDSALYLCASSLEWPSGYTFGSGTRLTVV.

This clonotype was detected ten times or more. V usage is TRBV20-1 and J usage is TRBJ2-1; possibly TRBD2 for D (6 bases). V was cut by 3 bases and J by 6 bases, with 15 bases left in between. The CDR3 sequence is 14 residues long. CDR1 DFQATT and CDR2 SNEGSKA come from the germline V gene (reference sequence). CDR3 in amino acids: CSASRAGQTNEQFF. CDR3 sequence (DNA): TGCAGTGCTAGCCGAGCGGGCCAGACCAATGAGCAGTTCTTC.

This clonotype showed up many times. The chain is built from TRBV20-1 and TRBJ2-2, with 7 bases that match TRBD2. The junction had 4 bases not matched to a gene; V was cut back by 0 bases and J by 6 bases. The CDR3 totals 14 residues. Germline assignment: CDR1 DFQATT and CDR2 SNEGSKA (reference sequence). CDR3 sequence reads: CSARDWGGAGELFF. CDR3 DNA sequence: TGCAGTGCTAGAGATTGGGGGGGGGCCGGGGAGCTGTTTTTT.

CDR3 DNA: TGTGCCAGCAGTCCTAGTAAAATAAGGCCTGAAGCTTTCTTT. This gives the protein CASSPSKIRPEAFF. This chain connects TRBV12-3 or TRBV12-4 to TRBJ1-1; D gene unclear. V lost 5 bases and J 6 bases, leaving 16 bases between the germline ends. CDR3 length equals 14 residues.

Notes on this clonotype: A read error is possible here, since a much larger clone lies one base away. This is likely a read error, given that the CDR3 carries no conserved phenylalanine or tryptophan at its end. The chain links TRBV12-3 or TRBV12-4 to TRBJ2-2; D might be TRBD2 (7 bases). V lost 7 bases to trimming and J lost 5 bases, with 17 bases between them. CDR3 length: 15 amino acids. DNA for the CDR3: TGTGCCAGCACTAGAGGGGGGGCCGGGACCGGGGAGCTGTTTCTT. Amino acids: CASTRGGAGTGELFL.

At least ten counts were recorded for this clonotype. This chain connects TRBV3-1 to TRBJ2-7, with 9 bases identical to TRBD2. V lost 4 bases to trimming and J lost 3 bases; unmatched junction nucleotides: 4. Germline V gives CDR1 LGHDT, CDR2 YNNKEL (reference sequence). The CDR3 consists of 14 residues. As DNA, the CDR3 is TGTGCCAGCAGCCCGACTAGCGGAGTCTACGAGCAGTACTTC. Its translation is CASSPTSGVYEQYF.

The chain has TRBV27 and TRBJ2-1, with 14 nucleotides matching TRBD2. Germline V lookup: CDR1 MNHEY, CDR2 SMNVEV (reference sequence). The CDR3 sequence is 15 residues long. Trimming cost V 6 bases and J 7 bases; bases outside gene matches: 5. CDR3 protein: CASSSGTSGSNEQFF. In DNA, the CDR3 is TGTGCCAGCAGCTCCGGGACTAGCGGGAGTAATGAGCAGTTCTTC.

This clonotype was observed at least ten times. The chain combines TRBV6-5 with TRBJ2-3; D is perhaps TRBD1 (6 bases). Germline CDR1 and CDR2: MNHEY and SVGAGI. CDR3 size: 17 residues. Between the trimmed V and J ends, which lost 0 bases and 3 bases, there was a span of 16 bases. Here the CDR3 reads CASSYSLYRAWTDTQYF. CDR3 nucleotides: TGTGCCAGCAGTTACTCCCTCTACAGGGCGTGGACAGATACGCAGTATTTT.

Details on this clonotype: Relative to the germline gene, one junction end is altered; a read error may explain this. The chain combines TRBV7-9 with TRBJ1-2; 9 bases match TRBD1. The CDR3 extends over 16 amino acids. Looked up from germline, CDR1 is SEHNR and CDR2 is FQNEAQ (reference sequence). CDR3 region: CASSQDLQGQGNGHTF. The CDR3 nucleotides read TGTGCCAGCAGCCAAGACCTTCAGGGACAGGGCAATGGCCACACCTTC. Using reference TRBV7-9 and TRBJ1-2 for the parts outside the CDR3, the full variable domain is DTGVSQNPRHKITKRGQNVTFRCDPISEHNRLYWYRQTLGQGPEFLTYFQNEAQLEKSRLLSDRFSAERPKGSFSTLEIQRTEQGDSAMYLCASSQDLQGQGNGHTFGSGTRLTVV.

The V call is TRBV3-2, the J call TRBJ1-1. TRBV3-2 is a pseudogene segment. This CDR3 is built from 11 residues. The CDR3 region is CASSRGPGAFF. CDR3 DNA: TGTGCCAGCAGCCGGGGTCCTGGAGCTTTCTTT.

This clonotype has ten or more counts. The chain carries TRBV10-2 and TRBJ1-5; tentative D call: TRBD1 (5 bases). This CDR3 has 16 amino acids. V was pared by 0 bases and J by 3 bases, with 12 bases between. CDR1 WSHSY and CDR2 SAAADI come from the germline V gene. The CDR3 nucleotides read TGCGCCAGCAGTGAGTCTTGGGACGTTCACAATCAGCCCCAGCATTTT. Translating gives CASSESWDVHNQPQHF.

In its sample, this clonotype was seen many times. The chain is built from TRBV28 and TRBJ1-4; D not certain. Germline V gene data show CDR1 as MDHEN and CDR2 as SYDVKM. The CDR3 length is 15 residues. Trimming stripped 6 bases from V and 4 bases from J, with 15 bases between. The CDR3 spells CASSTRPPGNEKLFF. Written as DNA, the CDR3 is TGTGCCAGCAGCACTAGACCCCCGGGTAATGAAAAACTGTTTTTT.

This rearrangement joins TRBV7-2 to TRBJ2-2, with 9 bases matching TRBD2. Germline V lookup: CDR1 SGHTA, CDR2 FQGNSA. V lost 2 bases and J lost 5; bases outside the gene matches: 3. The CDR3 is 15 residues long. The CDR3: CASSLRLAGTGELFF. Written as DNA, the CDR3 is TGTGCCAGCAGCTTACGCCTAGCGGGGACCGGGGAGCTGTTTTTT.

There are many counts of this clonotype. This chain links TRBV19 with TRBJ1-5, with TRBD1 identical over 7 bases. Germline V lookup: CDR1 LNHDA, CDR2 SQIVND (reference sequence). The CDR3 runs to 11 residues. CDR3 nucleotide sequence: TGTTGGGACAGACCCAATCAGCCCCAGCATTTT. Translating it yields CWDRPNQPQHF.

As to this clonotype: Compared with germline, one end of the junction differs, possibly owing to a read error. As DNA, the CDR3 is TGTGCCAGCAGTCACTCGGAAGGGGGCGCGTACACCGGGGAGCTGTTTTTT. Residues: CASSHSEGGAYTGELFF. The chain joins TRBV6-5 to TRBJ2-2; 7 nucleotides match TRBD1. This CDR3 contains 17 residues. The germline V gene encodes CDR1 MNHEY and CDR2 SVGAGI.

As for this clonotype: Given a much more abundant clone one base away, this may be a read error. The CDR3 does not end in the conserved phenylalanine or tryptophan, so this is likely a read error. No DNA is shown, since the ends of the CDR3 on it are uncertain; the CDR3 is the one TCRdb lists. The rearrangement uses TRBV11-2 and TRBJ1-2. Germline CDR1 is SGHAT and CDR2 is FQNNGV. The CDR3 extends over 12 residues, inclusive of both ends. CDR3 amino acids: CASSAGPGPTSN.